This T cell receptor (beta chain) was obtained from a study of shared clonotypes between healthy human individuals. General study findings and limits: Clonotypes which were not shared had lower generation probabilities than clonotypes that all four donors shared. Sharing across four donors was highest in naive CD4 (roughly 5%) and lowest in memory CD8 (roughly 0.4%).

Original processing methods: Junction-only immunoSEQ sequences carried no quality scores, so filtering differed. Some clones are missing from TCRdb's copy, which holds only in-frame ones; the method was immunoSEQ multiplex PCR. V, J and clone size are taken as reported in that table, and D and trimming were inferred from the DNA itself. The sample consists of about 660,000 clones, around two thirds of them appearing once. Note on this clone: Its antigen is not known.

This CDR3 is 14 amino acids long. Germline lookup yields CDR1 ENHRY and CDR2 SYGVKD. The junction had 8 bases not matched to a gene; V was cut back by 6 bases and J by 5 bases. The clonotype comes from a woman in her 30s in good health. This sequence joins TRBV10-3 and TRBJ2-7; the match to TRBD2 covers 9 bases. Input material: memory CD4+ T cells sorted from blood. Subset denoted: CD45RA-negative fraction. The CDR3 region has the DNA TGTGCCATCAGCCTTAGCGGGAGATCGGACGAGCAGTACTTC. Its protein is CAISLSGRSDEQYF.